The 2 T cell receptor beta chains below all came from one sample that was sequenced in a study of radiation and T cells in renal cell carcinoma. Time point defined: blood 4 weeks post-SBRT, at nephrectomy. Treatment noted: 15 Gy SBRT to primary tumor, nephrectomy 4 weeks later. Clones were read by immunoSEQ multiplex PCR, and TCRdb kept only the in-frame ones, dropping some. The sample yields some 100,000 clones, 84% seen once. The sample was blood, taken from a patient whose treatment included radiotherapy and nephrectomy. The receptors derive from a man in his sixties with renal cell carcinoma.

V and J are TRBV5-6 and TRBJ1-1; D is unresolved. Trimming cost V 1 base and J 2 bases, with 3 bases left between them. This CDR3 has 12 residues. CDR1 and CDR2 from the germline V gene are SGHDT and YYEEEE. The CDR3 coding sequence is TGTGCCAGCAGCTTGCCCAACACTGAAGCTTTCTTT. This encodes CASSLPNTEAFF. Drawing the rest from reference TRBV5-6 and TRBJ1-1, the complete variable domain is DAGVTQSPTHLIKTRGQQVTLRCSPKSGHDTVSWYQQALGQGPQFIFQYYEEEERQRGNFPDRFSGHQFPNYSSELNVNALLLGDSALYLCASSLPNTEAFFGQGTRLTVV.

This chain uses TRBV9 with TRBJ2-1, with D maybe TRBD1 (6 bases). V was pared by 3 bases and J by 10 bases, with 14 bases between. Per the germline V gene, CDR1 is SGDLS and CDR2 is YYNGEE. CDR3 length equals 13 residues. CDR3 loop: CASSDRQASEQFF. CDR3 nucleotide sequence: TGTGCCAGCAGCGACAGACAGGCCTCGGAGCAGTTCTTC.